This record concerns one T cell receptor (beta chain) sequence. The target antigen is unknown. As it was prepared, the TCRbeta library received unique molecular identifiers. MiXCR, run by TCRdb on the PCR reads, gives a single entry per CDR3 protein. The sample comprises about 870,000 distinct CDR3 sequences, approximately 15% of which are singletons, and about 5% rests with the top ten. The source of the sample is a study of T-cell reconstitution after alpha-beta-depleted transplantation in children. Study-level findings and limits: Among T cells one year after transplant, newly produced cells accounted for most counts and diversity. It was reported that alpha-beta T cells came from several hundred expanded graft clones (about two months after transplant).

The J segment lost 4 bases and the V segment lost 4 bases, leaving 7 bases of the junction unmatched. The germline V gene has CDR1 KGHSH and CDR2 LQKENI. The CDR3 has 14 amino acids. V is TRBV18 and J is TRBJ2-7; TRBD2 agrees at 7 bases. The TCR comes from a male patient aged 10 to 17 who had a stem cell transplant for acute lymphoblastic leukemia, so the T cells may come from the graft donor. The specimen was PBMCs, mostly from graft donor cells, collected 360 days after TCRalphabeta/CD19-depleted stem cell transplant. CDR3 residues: CASSQAGTKYEQYF. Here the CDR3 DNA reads TGTGCCAGCTCACAAGCTGGGACTAAATACGAGCAGTACTTC.